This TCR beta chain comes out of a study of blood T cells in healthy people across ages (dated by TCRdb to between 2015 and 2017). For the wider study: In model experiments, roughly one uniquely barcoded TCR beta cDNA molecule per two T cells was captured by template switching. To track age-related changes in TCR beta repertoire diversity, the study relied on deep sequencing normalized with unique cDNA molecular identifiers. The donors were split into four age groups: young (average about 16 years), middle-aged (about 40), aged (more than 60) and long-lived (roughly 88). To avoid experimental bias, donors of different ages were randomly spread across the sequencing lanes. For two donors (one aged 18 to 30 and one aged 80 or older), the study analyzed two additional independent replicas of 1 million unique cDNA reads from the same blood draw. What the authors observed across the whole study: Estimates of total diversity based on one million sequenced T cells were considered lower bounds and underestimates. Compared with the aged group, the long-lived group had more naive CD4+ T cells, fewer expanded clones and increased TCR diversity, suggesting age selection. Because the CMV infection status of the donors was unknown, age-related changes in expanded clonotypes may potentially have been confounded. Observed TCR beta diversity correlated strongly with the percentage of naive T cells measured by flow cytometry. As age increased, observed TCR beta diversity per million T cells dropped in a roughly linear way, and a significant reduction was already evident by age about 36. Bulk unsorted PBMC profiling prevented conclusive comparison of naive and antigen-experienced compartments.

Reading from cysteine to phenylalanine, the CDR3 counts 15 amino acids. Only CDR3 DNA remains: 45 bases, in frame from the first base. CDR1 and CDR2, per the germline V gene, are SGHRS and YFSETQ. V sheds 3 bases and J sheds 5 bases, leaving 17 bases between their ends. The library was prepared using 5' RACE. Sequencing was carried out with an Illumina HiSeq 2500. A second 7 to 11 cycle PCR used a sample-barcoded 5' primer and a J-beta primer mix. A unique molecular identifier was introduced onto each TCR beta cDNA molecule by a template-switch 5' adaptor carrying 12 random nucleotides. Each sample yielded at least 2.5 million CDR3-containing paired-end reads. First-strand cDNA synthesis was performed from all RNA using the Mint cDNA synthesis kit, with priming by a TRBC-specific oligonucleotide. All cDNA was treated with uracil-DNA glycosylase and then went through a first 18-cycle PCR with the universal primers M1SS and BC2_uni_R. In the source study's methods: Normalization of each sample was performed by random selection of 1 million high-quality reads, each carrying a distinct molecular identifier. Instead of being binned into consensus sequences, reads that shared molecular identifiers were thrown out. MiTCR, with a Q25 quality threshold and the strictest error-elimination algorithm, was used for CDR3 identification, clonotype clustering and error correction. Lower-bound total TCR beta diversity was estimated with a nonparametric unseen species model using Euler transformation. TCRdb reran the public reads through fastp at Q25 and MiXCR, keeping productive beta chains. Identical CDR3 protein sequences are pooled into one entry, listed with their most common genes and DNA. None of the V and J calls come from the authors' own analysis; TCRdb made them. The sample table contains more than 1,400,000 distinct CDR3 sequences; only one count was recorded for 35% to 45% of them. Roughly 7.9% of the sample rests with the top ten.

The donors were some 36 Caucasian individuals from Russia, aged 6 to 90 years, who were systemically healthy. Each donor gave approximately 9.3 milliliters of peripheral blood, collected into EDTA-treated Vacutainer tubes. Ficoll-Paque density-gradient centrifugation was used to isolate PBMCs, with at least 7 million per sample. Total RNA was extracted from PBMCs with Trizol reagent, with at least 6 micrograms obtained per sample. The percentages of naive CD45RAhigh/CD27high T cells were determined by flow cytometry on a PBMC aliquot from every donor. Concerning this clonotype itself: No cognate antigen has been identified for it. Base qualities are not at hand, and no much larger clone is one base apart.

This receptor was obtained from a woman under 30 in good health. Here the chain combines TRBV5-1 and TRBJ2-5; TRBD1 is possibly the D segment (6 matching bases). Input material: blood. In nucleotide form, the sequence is TGCGCCAGCAGCTACATGACAGGAGGCGCGGAGACCCAGTACTTC. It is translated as CASSYMTGGAETQYF.